Listed below are T cell receptor beta chains from one sample, sequenced in a study of shared clonotypes between healthy human individuals. Clones were sequenced by immunoSEQ multiplex PCR, and TCRdb holds only the in-frame ones, with some missing. The repertoire includes approximately 1.1 million clones, around three quarters of them detected once, and 0.4% to 0.55% sits in the top ten. Source material: memory CD4+ T cells from PBMCs. These receptors were collected from a man aged 18-30 years in good health. Some clones in this sample may be carry-over from other donors' samples. Both conserved end residues are part of each CDR3. The D gene is left open where the match is weak. Clone size appears in some rows only: once, few, many, or a class for an expanded clone.

V	size	D	length	J	CDR3	DNA
TRBV7-9	-	TRBD1	14	TRBJ2-5	CASGRQGWEETQYF	TGTGCCAGTGGGAGACAGGGTTGGGAGGAGACCCAGTACTTC
TRBV5-6	few	TRBD1	16	TRBJ1-1	CASSLAWTGRGAEAFF	TGTGCCAGCAGCTTGGCCTGGACAGGGCGGGGGGCTGAAGCTTTCTTT
TRBV5-4	-	-	15	TRBJ2-5	CASSFDYQAQETQYF	TGTGCCAGCAGTTTCGACTACCAAGCCCAAGAGACCCAGTACTTC
TRBV28	-	-	13	TRBJ2-5	CASSLGQGETQYF	TGTGCCAGCAGTCTCGGACAAGGGGAGACCCAGTACTTC
TRBV7-7	once	-	13	TRBJ2-1	CASSQREYNEQFF	TGTGCCAGCAGCCAAAGGGAGTACAATGAGCAGTTCTTC
TRBV29-1	-	TRBD1	13	TRBJ2-5	CSVERDRQETQYF	TGCAGCGTTGAACGGGACAGACAAGAGACCCAGTACTTC
TRBV27	-	-	14	TRBJ2-7	CASSRSPSSYEQYF	TGTGCCAGCAGTCGTTCGCCAAGCTCCTACGAGCAGTACTTC
TRBV7-2	-	-	11	TRBJ2-1	CASSLAREQFF	TGTGCCAGCAGCTTAGCGCGGGAGCAGTTCTTC
TRBV5-1	-	-	15	TRBJ2-2	CASSFPTGRTGELFF	TGCGCCAGCAGCTTCCCGACAGGGAGGACCGGGGAGCTGTTTTTT
TRBV11-2	once	-	12	TRBJ2-7	CASSPTPYEQYF	TGTGCCAGCAGCCCCACCCCCTACGAGCAGTACTTC
TRBV6-5	-	-	15	TRBJ1-1	CASSATGTMNTEAFF	TGTGCCAGCAGTGCCACAGGGACCATGAACACTGAAGCTTTCTTT
TRBV5-1	-	TRBD1	15	TRBJ2-1	CASSSGQGIYNEQFF	TGCGCCAGCAGCTCGGGACAGGGTATATACAATGAGCAGTTCTTC
TRBV5-1	-	TRBD1	17	TRBJ2-3	CASSYYSGTVRSDTQYF	TGCGCCAGCAGCTACTATTCCGGGACAGTTAGGTCAGATACGCAGTATTTT
TRBV7-2	-	-	14	TRBJ2-4	CASSADGFKNIQYF	TGTGCCAGCAGCGCGGACGGATTCAAAAACATTCAGTACTTC
TRBV15	once	-	15	TRBJ1-1	CATSRGRTENTEAFF	TGTGCCACCAGCAGAGGACGGACGGAGAACACTGAAGCTTTCTTT
TRBV30	-	TRBD2	15	TRBJ2-1	CAWRGGSFYNEGQFF	TGTGCCTGGAGGGGAGGGTCATTTTACAATGAGGGGCAGTTCTTC
TRBV4-1	-	-	13	TRBJ2-2	CASSQVRSGELFF	TGCGCCAGCAGCCAAGTTCGTAGCGGGGAGCTGTTTTTT
TRBV4-2	-	-	14	TRBJ2-5	CASSQGASLETQYF	TGTGCCAGCAGCCAAGGGGCTAGTCTGGAGACCCAGTACTTC
TRBV28	-	-	16	TRBJ2-7	CASSQYNRESSYEQYF	TGTGCCAGCAGTCAATACAACAGGGAGAGCTCCTACGAGCAGTACTTC
TRBV2	-	-	14	TRBJ2-7	CASRQTGDVYEQYF	TGTGCCAGCAGGCAAACCGGGGACGTCTACGAGCAGTACTTC
TRBV6-6	-	TRBD2	14	TRBJ2-5	CASTSGRGQETQYF	TGTGCCAGCACGAGCGGGAGAGGGCAGGAGACCCAGTACTTC
TRBV5-4	-	TRBD1	16	TRBJ1-2	CASSLPPGTGRDGYTF	TGTGCCAGCAGCCTTCCACCGGGGACAGGGAGAGATGGCTACACCTTC
TRBV6-5	-	-	15	TRBJ1-4	CASSYSRQRNEKLFF	TGTGCCAGCAGTTACTCGCGACAGCGCAATGAAAAACTGTTTTTT
TRBV7-9	-	-	12	TRBJ2-2	CASTPGSGELFF	TGTGCCAGCACCCCAGGGTCCGGGGAGCTGTTTTTT
TRBV11-2	-	-	13	TRBJ2-1	CASSLDLEGEQFF	TGTGCCAGCAGCTTAGATCTAGAGGGTGAGCAGTTCTTC
TRBV29-1	-	-	14	TRBJ2-1	CSVFNNLGADEQFF	TGCAGCGTTTTCAACAACCTGGGGGCTGATGAGCAGTTCTTC
TRBV7-3	-	-	15	TRBJ1-1	CASSLRTGPNTEAFF	TGTGCCAGCAGCTTAAGGACGGGACCGAACACTGAAGCTTTCTTT
TRBV20-1	-	-	11	TRBJ1-2	CSASRGYGYTF	TGCAGTGCTAGTCGGGGTTATGGCTACACCTTC
TRBV7-6	-	-	13	TRBJ2-3	CASSLMRTDTQYF	TGTGCCAGCAGCTTAATGAGGACAGATACGCAGTATTTT
TRBV16	-	-	15	TRBJ2-3	CASSQSSALYGTQYF	TGTGCCAGCAGCCAATCGTCAGCTTTGTACGGTACGCAGTATTTT
TRBV10-3	-	-	14	TRBJ2-3	CAISEPARTDTQYF	TGTGCCATCAGTGAGCCGGCTAGAACAGATACGCAGTATTTT
TRBV18	few	TRBD1	16	TRBJ1-1	CASSPLMGTVNTEAFF	TGTGCCAGCTCACCTTTGATGGGGACAGTGAACACTGAAGCTTTCTTT
TRBV18	-	TRBD2	16	TRBJ2-1	CASSPPGLAGGNEQFF	TGTGCCAGCTCACCGCCGGGACTAGCGGGAGGGAATGAGCAGTTCTTC
TRBV19	once	-	13	TRBJ2-3	CASSMQAVDTQYF	TGTGCCAGTAGTATGCAGGCCGTAGATACGCAGTATTTT
TRBV5-6	-	TRBD1	16	TRBJ1-2	CASSLMALGQNYGYTF	TGTGCCAGCAGCTTGATGGCCTTGGGACAGAACTATGGCTACACCTTC
TRBV7-6	once	-	13	TRBJ2-3	CASSSQTTDTQYF	TGTGCCAGCAGCTCCCAGACCACAGATACGCAGTATTTT
TRBV13	-	-	13	TRBJ2-5	CASSSGPQETQYF	TGTGCCAGCAGCTCGGGACCCCAAGAGACCCAGTACTTC
TRBV6-4	few	-	15	TRBJ1-3	CASSVSRISGNTIYF	TGTGCCAGCAGTGTCTCCAGGATCTCTGGAAACACCATATATTTT
TRBV28	-	-	16	TRBJ2-3	CASSPRRGSSTDTQYF	TGTGCCAGCAGTCCGAGGAGGGGCTCTAGCACAGATACGCAGTATTTT
TRBV5-4	-	-	15	TRBJ2-1	CASSLDISPYNEQFF	TGTGCCAGCAGCTTGGACATATCACCTTACAATGAGCAGTTCTTC
TRBV9	-	-	16	TRBJ2-5	CASSVSTGPPVETQYF	TGTGCCAGCAGCGTATCGACGGGACCCCCAGTAGAGACCCAGTACTTC
TRBV7-9	-	TRBD2	14	TRBJ2-7	CASTVAGYFYEQYF	TGTGCCAGCACCGTAGCGGGATATTTCTACGAGCAGTACTTC
TRBV10-3	-	TRBD2	15	TRBJ2-1	CAISESRAGGSEQFF	TGTGCCATCAGTGAGAGCCGAGCGGGAGGCTCTGAGCAGTTCTTC
TRBV11-2	-	-	14	TRBJ1-1	CASSNQGTDTEAFF	TGTGCCAGCAGCAACCAAGGGACGGACACTGAAGCTTTCTTT
TRBV2	few	TRBD1	13	TRBJ1-3	CASATGSGNTIYF	TGTGCCAGCGCGACAGGGTCTGGAAACACCATATATTTT
TRBV2	-	TRBD2	15	TRBJ2-1	CASRGLVDGNNEQFF	TGTGCCAGCAGGGGACTAGTGGATGGGAACAATGAGCAGTTCTTC
TRBV7-2	-	-	15	TRBJ1-2	CASSLGFAGTDGYTF	TGTGCCAGCAGCTTAGGTTTTGCAGGGACGGATGGCTACACCTTC
TRBV19	-	TRBD1	15	TRBJ1-3	CASSHTGDGGNTIYF	TGTGCCAGTAGCCACACAGGGGATGGAGGAAACACCATATATTTT
TRBV11-2	-	-	13	TRBJ2-1	CASSLVGDAGQFF	TGTGCCAGCAGCTTAGTCGGGGACGCAGGACAGTTCTTC
TRBV29-1	-	-	13	TRBJ1-1	CSVEGQHRGEAFF	TGCAGCGTTGAAGGGCAGCACCGAGGAGAAGCTTTCTTT
TRBV4-1	-	TRBD1	14	TRBJ1-5	CASSRDRANQPQHF	TGCGCCAGCAGCCGGGACAGGGCGAATCAGCCCCAGCATTTT
TRBV6-6	many	TRBD2	15	TRBJ2-3	CASSPHVSGRDTQYF	TGTGCCAGCAGTCCCCATGTTAGCGGGCGAGATACGCAGTATTTT